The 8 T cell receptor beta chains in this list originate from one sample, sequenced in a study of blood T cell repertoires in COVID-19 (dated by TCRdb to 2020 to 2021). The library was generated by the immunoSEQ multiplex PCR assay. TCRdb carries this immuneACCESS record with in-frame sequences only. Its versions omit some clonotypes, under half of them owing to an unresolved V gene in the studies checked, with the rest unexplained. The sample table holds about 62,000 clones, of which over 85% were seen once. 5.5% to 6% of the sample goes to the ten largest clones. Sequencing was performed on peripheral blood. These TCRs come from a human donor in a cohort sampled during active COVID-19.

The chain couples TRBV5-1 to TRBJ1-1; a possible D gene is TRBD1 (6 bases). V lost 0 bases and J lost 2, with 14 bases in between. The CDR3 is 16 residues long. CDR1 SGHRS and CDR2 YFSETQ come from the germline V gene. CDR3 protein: CASSLEWLGTNTEAFF. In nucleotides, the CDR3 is TGCGCCAGCAGCTTGGAATGGCTAGGGACAAACACTGAAGCTTTCTTT.

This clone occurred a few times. CDR3 region: CASSSLSGPWESYEQYF. In nucleotides, the CDR3 is TGTGCCAGCAGCTCCCTCAGCGGACCCTGGGAGTCCTACGAGCAGTACTTC. This chain connects TRBV7-2 to TRBJ2-7, with TRBD2 as a possible D gene (5 bases). The V and J ends lost 4 bases and 1 base respectively, with 20 bases between them. The CDR3 has 17 residues. Germline lookup yields CDR1 SGHTA and CDR2 FQGNSA.

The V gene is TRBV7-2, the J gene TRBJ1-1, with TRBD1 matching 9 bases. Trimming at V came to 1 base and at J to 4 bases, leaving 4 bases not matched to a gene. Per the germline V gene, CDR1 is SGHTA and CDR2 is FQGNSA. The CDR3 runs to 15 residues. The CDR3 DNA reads TGTGCCAGCAGCTTAGACAGGGGGCATAGCACTGAAGCTTTCTTT. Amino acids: CASSLDRGHSTEAFF.

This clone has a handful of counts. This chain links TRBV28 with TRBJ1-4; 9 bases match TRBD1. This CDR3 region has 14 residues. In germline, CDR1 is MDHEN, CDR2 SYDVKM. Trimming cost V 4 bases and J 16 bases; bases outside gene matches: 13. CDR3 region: CASSSSPGDRVAFF. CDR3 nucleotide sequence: TGTGCCAGCAGTTCCTCTCCGGGGGACAGGGTGGCGTTTTTT.

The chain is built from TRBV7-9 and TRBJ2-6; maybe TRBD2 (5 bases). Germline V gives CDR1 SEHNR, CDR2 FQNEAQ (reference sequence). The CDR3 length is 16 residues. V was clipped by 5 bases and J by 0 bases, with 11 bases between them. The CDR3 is CASSPPAASGANVLTF. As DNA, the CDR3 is TGTGCCAGCAGCCCCCCAGCGGCCTCTGGGGCCAACGTCCTGACTTTC.

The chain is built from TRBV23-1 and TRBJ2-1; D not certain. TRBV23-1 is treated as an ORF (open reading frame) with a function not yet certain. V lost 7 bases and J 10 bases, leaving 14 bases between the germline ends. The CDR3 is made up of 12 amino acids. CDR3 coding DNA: TGCGCCAGCAACCTAAAGTCGCCAGAGCAGTTCTTC. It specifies CASNLKSPEQFF.

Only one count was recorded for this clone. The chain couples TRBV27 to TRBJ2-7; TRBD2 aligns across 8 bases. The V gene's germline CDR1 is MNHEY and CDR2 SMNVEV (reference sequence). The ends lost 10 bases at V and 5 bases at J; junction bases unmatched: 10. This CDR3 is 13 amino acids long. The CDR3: CAIAAGGRNEQYF. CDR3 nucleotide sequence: TGTGCCATAGCTGCGGGGGGCCGCAACGAGCAGTACTTC.

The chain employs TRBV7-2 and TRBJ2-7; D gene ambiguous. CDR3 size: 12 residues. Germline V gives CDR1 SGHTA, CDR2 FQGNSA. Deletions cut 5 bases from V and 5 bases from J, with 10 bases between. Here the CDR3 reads CASSPRSDEQYF. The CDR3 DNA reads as TGTGCCAGCAGCCCCCGGTCGGACGAGCAGTACTTC.